Following are 3 T cell receptor beta chains from one sample sequenced in a study of CD4 T cells in relation to SARS-CoV-2 and coronaviruses. CD4+ T cells from unexposed donors were obtained before the COVID-19 pandemic (2011-2018). After approximately ten days of culture, CD4+ T cells were isolated. These receptors' targets are unknown. Here immunoSEQ multiplex PCR was the method, and the copy in TCRdb shows in-frame clones only, minus some. The sample has about 29,000 clones, about three quarters seen once. Sequencing was carried out using CD4+ T cells from PBMCs, cultured in vitro. These receptor sequences come from a human donor in good health.

This clone was seen a single time. V gene TRBV5-5 combines with J gene TRBJ1-5, with 8 nucleotides matching TRBD1. The trim removed 1 base at V and 7 bases at J, leaving 4 bases unmatched. CDR3 size: 14 residues. In germline, CDR1 is SGHKS, CDR2 YYEKEE (reference sequence). CDR3 protein: CASSLSGGGQPQHF. The CDR3 region has the DNA TGTGCCAGCAGCTTGTCAGGGGGCGGCCAGCCCCAGCATTTT.

The chain's CDR3 is CASSQVTSGSADTQYF. The CDR3 nucleotides read TGTGCCAGCAGCCAGGTGACTAGCGGGAGTGCAGATACGCAGTATTTT. The rearrangement joins TRBV4-2 to TRBJ2-3, with 12 bases fitting TRBD2. The J segment lost 4 bases and the V segment lost 3 bases, leaving 5 bases of the junction unmatched. Germline V lookup: CDR1 LGHNA, CDR2 YNFKEQ. This CDR3 comprises 16 residues.

This rearrangement joins TRBV6-6 to TRBJ1-2, with 7 bases matching TRBD1. The length of the CDR3 is 15 residues. The germline V gene encodes CDR1 MNHNY and CDR2 SVGAGI (reference sequence). Trimming took 2 bases from V and 6 from J; bases not matched to a gene: 9. The CDR3 region is CASSYGKTGLNGYTF. As DNA, the CDR3 is TGTGCCAGCAGTTACGGAAAGACAGGGCTTAATGGCTACACCTTC.